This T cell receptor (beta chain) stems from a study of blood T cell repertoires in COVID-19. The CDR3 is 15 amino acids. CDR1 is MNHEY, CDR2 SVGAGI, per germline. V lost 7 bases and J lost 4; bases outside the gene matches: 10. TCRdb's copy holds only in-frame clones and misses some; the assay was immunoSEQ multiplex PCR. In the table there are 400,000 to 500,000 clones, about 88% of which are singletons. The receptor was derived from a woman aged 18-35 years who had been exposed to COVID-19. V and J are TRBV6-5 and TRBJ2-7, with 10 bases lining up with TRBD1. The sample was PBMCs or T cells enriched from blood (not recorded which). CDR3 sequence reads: CASTDLGTGVYEQYF. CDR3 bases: TGTGCCAGCACCGATTTAGGGACAGGGGTGTACGAGCAGTACTTC.